The rows below give T cell receptor beta chains drawn from one sample of a study of blood T cell repertoires in COVID-19. TCRdb's table, derived via immunoSEQ multiplex PCR, lists solely in-frame clones and lacks some. The sample contains some 200,000 clones, roughly 85% of which appear only once. Sequenced: peripheral blood. These receptors were taken from a woman in her sixties or seventies with COVID-19, enrolled during active disease. CDR3s include the opening cysteine and the closing phenylalanine or tryptophan.

>TRBV3-1/TRBV3-2|TRBJ1-4
CASSQAGTANEKLFF
>TRBV5-1|TRBJ2-1
CASSYPDRLASSYNEQFF
>TRBV19|TRBJ2-1
CASRSSGRAQASEQFF
>TRBV5-1|TRBJ2-1
CASSLDATQGIYNEQFF
>TRBV5-6|TRBJ2-1
CASRDWSSYNEQFF
>TRBV25-1|TRBJ1-2
CASSKTGTGLSEGGYTF
>TRBV4-3|TRBJ1-2
CASSQTGNYGYTF
>TRBV6-4|TRBJ1-1
CASSATGSTEAFF
>TRBV4-2|TRBJ2-5
CASSQDGQRWETQYF
>TRBV29-1|TRBJ1-1
CSVARTGTDTEAFF
>TRBV28|TRBJ1-1
CASSPPDRGTTEAFF
>TRBV15|TRBJ1-2
CATRITGTGFGYTF
>TRBV4-2|TRBJ2-2
CASSPTSGIRTGELFF
>TRBV13|TRBJ2-3
CASSLGAGASSTDTQYF
>TRBV6-5|TRBJ2-3
CASSYSGTSDTQYF
>TRBV6-1|TRBJ1-2
CASSEFPGTVNYGYTF
>TRBV4-3|TRBJ1-5
CASSQGVGDGQPQHF
>TRBV19|TRBJ1-3
CASSISVSGNTIYF
>TRBV6-2/TRBV6-3|TRBJ1-5
CASSYSTRGRRYQPQHF
>TRBV2|TRBJ1-1
CASSASRAGGTAEAFF
>TRBV5-1|TRBJ1-1
CASSLESTRNTEAFF
>TRBV6-5|TRBJ2-7
CASRKGQGANEQYF
>TRBV19|TRBJ2-1
CASSIGGLEQFF
>TRBV19|TRBJ1-6
CASSSRGLLLESPLHF